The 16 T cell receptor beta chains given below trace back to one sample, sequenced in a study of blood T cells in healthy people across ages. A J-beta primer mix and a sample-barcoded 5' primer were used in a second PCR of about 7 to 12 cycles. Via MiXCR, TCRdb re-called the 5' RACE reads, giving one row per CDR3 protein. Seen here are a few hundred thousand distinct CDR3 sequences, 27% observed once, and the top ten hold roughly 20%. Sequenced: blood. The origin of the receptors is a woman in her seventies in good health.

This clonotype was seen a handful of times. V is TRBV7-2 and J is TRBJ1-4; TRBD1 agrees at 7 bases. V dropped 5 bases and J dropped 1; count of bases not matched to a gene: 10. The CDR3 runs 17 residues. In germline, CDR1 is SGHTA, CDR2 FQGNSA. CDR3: CASSQAGGGVTNEKLFF. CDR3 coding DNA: TGTGCCAGCAGCCAAGCAGGGGGGGGCGTAACTAATGAAAAACTGTTTTTT.

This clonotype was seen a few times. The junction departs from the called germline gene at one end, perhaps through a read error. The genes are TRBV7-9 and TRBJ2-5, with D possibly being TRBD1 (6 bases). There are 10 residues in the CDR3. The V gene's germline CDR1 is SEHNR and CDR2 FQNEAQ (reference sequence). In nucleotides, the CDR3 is TGTGTCAGCAGCTATACAGGGCTGTTCTTC. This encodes CVSSYTGLFF.

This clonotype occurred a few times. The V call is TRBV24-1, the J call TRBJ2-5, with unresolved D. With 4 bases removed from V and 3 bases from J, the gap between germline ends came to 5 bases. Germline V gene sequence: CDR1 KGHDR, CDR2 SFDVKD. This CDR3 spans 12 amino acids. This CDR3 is CATSEAEETQYF. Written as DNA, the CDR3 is TGTGCCACCAGTGAAGCAGAAGAGACCCAGTACTTC.

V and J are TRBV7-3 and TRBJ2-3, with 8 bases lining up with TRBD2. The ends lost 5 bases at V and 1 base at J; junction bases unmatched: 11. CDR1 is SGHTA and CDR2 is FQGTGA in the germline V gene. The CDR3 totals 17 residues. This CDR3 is CASSTAAGGAGTDTQYF. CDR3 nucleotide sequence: TGTGCCAGCAGCACCGCGGCCGGGGGGGCCGGCACAGATACGCAGTATTTT.

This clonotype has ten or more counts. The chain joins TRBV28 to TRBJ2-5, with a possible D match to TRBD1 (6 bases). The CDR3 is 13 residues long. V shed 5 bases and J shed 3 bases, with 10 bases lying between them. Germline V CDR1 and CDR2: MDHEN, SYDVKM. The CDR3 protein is CASSAPGEETQYF. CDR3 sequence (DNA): TGTGCCAGCAGTGCCCCAGGGGAAGAGACCCAGTACTTC.

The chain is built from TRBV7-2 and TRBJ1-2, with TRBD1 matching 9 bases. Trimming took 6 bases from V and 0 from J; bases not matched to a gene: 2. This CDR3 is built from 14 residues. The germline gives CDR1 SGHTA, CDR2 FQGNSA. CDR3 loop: CASSGTGSNYGYTF. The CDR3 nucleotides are TGTGCCAGCAGTGGGACAGGGTCTAACTATGGCTACACCTTC.

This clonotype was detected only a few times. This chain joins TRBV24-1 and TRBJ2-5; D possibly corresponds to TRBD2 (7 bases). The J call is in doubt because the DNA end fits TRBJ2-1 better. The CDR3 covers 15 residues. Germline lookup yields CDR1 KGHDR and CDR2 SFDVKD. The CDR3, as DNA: TGTGCCACCAGTGCCCGGGGGGCCCCAGGCAATGAGCAGTTCTTC. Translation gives CATSARGAPGNEQFF.

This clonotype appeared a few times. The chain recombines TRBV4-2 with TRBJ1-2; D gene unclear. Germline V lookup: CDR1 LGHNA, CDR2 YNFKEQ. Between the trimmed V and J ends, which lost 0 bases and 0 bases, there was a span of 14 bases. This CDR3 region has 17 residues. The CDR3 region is CASSQDLLSRTNYGYTF. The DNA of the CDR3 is TGTGCCAGCAGCCAAGATCTCCTCTCCCGAACTAACTATGGCTACACCTTC.

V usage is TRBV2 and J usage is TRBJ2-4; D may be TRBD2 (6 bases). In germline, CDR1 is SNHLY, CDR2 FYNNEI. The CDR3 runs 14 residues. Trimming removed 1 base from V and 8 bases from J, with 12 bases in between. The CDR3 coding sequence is TGTGCCAGCAGTGAAGAAGGGGAGGTATACATTCAGTACTTC. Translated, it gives CASSEEGEVYIQYF.

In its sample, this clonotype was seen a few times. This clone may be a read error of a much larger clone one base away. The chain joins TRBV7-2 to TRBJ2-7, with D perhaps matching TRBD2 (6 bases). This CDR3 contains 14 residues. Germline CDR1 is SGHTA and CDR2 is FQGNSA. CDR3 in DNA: TGTGCCAACAGCTTAGATCGGGGGTCCTACGAGCAGTACTTC. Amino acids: CANSLDRGSYEQYF.

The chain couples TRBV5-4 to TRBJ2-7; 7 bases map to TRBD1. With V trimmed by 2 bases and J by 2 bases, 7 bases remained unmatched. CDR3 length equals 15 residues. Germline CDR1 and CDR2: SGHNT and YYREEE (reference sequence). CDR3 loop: CASSLQGLPTYEQYF. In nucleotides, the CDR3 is TGTGCCAGCAGCTTACAGGGGCTTCCTACCTACGAGCAGTACTTC.

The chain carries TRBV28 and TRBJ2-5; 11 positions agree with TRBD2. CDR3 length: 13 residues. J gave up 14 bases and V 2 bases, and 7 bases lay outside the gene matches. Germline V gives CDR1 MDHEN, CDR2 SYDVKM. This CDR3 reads CASSLRMTSGAYF. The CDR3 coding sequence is TGTGCCAGCAGTTTAAGGATGACTAGCGGGGCCTACTTC.

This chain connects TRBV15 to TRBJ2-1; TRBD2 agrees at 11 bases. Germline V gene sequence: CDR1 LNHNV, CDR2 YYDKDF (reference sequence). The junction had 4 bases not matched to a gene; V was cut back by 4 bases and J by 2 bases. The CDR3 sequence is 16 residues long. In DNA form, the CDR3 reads TGTGCCACCAGCATTAGCGGGGGGGCCACCTACAATGAGCAGTTCTTC. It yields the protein CATSISGGATYNEQFF.

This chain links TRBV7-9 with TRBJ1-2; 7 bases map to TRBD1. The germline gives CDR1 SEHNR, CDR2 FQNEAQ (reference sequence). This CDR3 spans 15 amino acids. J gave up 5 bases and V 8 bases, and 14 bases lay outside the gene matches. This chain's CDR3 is CASSGGDRDSYGYTF. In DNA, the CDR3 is TGTGCCAGCTCAGGTGGGGACAGAGATTCTTATGGCTACACCTTC.

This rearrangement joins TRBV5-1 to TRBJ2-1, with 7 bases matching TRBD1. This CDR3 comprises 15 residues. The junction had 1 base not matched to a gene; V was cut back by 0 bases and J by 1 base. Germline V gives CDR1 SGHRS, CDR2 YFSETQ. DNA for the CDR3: TGCGCCAGCAGCTTGGAGACAGGGTCCTACAATGAGCAGTTCTTC. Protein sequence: CASSLETGSYNEQFF.

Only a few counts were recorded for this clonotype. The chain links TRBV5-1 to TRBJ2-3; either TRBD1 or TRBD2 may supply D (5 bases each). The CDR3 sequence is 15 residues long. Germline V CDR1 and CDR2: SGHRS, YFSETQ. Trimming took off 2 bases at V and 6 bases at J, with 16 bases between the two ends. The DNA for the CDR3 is TGCGCCAGCAGCTTACTGGGGACGGAGGCGGATACGCAGTATTTT. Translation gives CASSLLGTEADTQYF. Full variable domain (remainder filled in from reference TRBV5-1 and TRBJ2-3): KAGVTQTPRYLIKTRGQQVTLSCSPISGHRSVSWYQQTPGQGLQFLFEYFSETQRNKGNFPGRFSGRQFSNSRSEMNVSTLELGDSALYLCASSLLGTEADTQYFGPGTRLTVL.